The clone carrying this T cell receptor beta chain was picked up one time. Its antigen remains unknown. Before the COVID-19 pandemic, during about 2010-2019, CD4+ T cells were taken from unexposed donors. Germline V gene sequence: CDR1 LNHDA, CDR2 SQIVND (reference sequence). The CDR3 consists of 13 residues. Trimming pared 4 bases from V and 4 bases from J, leaving 9 bases between. The data were taken from a study of CD4 T cells in relation to SARS-CoV-2 and coronaviruses. General observations from the study: This crossreactivity analysis covered spike protein alone, no other viral proteins.

TCRdb's table, derived via immunoSEQ multiplex PCR, lists solely in-frame clones and lacks some. The data hold approximately 59,000 clones, with over 80% observed a single time. The V call is TRBV19, the J call TRBJ2-3; D remains unclear. The material sequenced was memory CD4+ T cells from PBMCs. The clonotype comes from a human donor in good health. The CDR3 loop reads CASSTGGPDTQYF. CDR3 sequence (DNA): TGTGCCAGTAGTACGGGTGGGCCAGATACGCAGTATTTT.